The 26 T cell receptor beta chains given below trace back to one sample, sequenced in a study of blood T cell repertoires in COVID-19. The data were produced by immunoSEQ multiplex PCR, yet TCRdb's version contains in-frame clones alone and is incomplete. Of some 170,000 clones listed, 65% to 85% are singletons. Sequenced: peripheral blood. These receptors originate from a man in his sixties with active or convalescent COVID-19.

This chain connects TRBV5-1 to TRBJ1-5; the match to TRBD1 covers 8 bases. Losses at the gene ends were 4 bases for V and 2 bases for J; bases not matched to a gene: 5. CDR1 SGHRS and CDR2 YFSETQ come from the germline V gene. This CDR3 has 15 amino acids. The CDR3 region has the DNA TGCGCCAGCAGCAGCGGACAGGGTGGCAATCAGCCCCAGCATTTT. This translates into CASSSGQGGNQPQHF. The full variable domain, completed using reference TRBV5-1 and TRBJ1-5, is KAGVTQTPRYLIKTRGQQVTLSCSPISGHRSVSWYQQTPGQGLQFLFEYFSETQRNKGNFPGRFSGRQFSNSRSEMNVSTLELGDSALYLCASSSGQGGNQPQHFGDGTRLSIL.

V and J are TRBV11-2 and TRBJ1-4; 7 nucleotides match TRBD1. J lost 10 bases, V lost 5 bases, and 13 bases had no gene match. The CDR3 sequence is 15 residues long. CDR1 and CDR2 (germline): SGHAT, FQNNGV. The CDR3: CASSRDGTAGGKLFF. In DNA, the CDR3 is TGTGCCAGCAGCCGTGACGGGACAGCTGGTGGAAAACTGTTTTTT.

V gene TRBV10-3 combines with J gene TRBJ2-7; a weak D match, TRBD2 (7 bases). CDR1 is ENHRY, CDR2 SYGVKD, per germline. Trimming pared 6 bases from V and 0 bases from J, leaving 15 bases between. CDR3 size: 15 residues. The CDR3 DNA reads TGTGCCATCAGCGTCGGGGGGCCTGGCTCCTACGAGCAGTACTTC. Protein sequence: CAISVGGPGSYEQYF.

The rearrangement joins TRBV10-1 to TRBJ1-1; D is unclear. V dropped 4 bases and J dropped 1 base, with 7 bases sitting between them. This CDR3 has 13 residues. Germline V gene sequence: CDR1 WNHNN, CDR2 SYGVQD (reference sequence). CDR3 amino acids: CASSGRENTEAFF. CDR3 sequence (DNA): TGCGCCAGCAGTGGGCGGGAGAACACTGAAGCTTTCTTT.

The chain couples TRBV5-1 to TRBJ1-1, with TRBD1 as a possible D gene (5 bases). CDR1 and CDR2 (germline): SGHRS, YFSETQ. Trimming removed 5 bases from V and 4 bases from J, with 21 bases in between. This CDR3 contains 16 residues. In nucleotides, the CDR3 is TGCGCCAGCAGTTCGGGACTTCTTACGGAGGGCACTGAAGCTTTCTTT. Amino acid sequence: CASSSGLLTEGTEAFF.

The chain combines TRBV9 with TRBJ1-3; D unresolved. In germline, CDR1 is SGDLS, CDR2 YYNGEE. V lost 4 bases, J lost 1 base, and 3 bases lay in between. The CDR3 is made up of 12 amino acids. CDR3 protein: CASSLSGNTIYF. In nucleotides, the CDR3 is TGTGCCAGCAGCTTATCTGGAAACACCATATATTTT.

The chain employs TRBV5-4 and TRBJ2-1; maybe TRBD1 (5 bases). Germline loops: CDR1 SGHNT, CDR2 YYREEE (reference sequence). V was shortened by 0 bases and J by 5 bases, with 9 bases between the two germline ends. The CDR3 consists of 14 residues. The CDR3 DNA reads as TGTGCCAGCAGCTTGGGGGGCTCTGACAATGAGCAGTTCTTC. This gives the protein CASSLGGSDNEQFF. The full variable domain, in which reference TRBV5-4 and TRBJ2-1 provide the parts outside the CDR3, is ETGVTQSPTHLIKTRGQQVTLRCSSQSGHNTVSWYQQALGQGPQFIFQYYREEENGRGNFPPRFSGLQFPNYSSELNVNALELDDSALYLCASSLGGSDNEQFFGPGTRLTVL.

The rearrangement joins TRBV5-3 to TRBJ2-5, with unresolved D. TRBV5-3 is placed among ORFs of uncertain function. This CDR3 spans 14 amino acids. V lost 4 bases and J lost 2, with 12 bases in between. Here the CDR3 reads CARSAVSRQETQYF. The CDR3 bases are TGTGCCAGAAGCGCCGTCTCCCGGCAAGAGACCCAGTACTTC.

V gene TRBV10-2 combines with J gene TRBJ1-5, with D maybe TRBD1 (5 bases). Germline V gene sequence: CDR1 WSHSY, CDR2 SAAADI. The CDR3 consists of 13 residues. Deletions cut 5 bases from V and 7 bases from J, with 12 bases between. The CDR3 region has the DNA TGCGCCAGCAGTACTGGACAAGCCCAGCCCCAGCATTTT. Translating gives CASSTGQAQPQHF.

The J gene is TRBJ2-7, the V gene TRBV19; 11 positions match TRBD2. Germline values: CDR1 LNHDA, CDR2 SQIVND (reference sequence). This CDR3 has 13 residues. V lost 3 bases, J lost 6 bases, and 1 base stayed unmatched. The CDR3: CASSITSGSEQYF. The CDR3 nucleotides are TGTGCCAGTAGTATCACTAGCGGGAGCGAGCAGTACTTC.

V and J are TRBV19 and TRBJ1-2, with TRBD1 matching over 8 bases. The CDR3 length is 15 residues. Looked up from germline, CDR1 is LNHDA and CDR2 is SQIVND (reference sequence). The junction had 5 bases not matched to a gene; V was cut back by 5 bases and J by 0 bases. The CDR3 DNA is TGTGCCAGTAGTCCCGGACAGGGTTCTAACTATGGCTACACCTTC. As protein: CASSPGQGSNYGYTF.

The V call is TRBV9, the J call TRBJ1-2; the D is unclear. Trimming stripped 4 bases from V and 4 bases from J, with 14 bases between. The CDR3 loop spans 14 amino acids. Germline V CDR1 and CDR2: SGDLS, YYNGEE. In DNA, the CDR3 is TGTGCCAGCAGCCCCCAGGAACTTGCCTATGGCTACACCTTC. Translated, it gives CASSPQELAYGYTF.

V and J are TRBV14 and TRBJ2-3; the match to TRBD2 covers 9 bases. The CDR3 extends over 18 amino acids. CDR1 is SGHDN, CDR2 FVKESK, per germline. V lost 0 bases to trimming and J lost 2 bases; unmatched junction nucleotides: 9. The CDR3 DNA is TGTGCCAGCAGCCAAGATTCTAAGCGGGGGGCCCACACAGATACGCAGTATTTT. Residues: CASSQDSKRGAHTDTQYF.

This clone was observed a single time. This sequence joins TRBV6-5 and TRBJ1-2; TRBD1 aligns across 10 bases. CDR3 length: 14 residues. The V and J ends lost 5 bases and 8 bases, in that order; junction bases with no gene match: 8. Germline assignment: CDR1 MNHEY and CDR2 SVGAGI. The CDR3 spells CASSPGTGAGGYTF. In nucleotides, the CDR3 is TGTGCCAGCAGTCCCGGGACAGGGGCCGGCGGCTACACCTTC.

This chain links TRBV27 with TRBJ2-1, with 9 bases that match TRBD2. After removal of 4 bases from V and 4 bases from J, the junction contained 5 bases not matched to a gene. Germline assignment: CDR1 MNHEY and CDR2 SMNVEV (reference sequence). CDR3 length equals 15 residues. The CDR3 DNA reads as TGTGCCAGCAGTTCGCGCGGGGGGGGTTACAATGAGCAGTTCTTC. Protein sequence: CASSSRGGGYNEQFF.

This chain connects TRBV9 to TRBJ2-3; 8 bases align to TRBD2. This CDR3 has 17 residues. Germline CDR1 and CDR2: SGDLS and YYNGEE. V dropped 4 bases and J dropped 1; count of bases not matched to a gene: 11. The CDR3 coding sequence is TGTGCCAGCAGCCCACCGGTCCGGGAGGGGGGCACAGATACGCAGTATTTT. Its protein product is CASSPPVREGGTDTQYF.

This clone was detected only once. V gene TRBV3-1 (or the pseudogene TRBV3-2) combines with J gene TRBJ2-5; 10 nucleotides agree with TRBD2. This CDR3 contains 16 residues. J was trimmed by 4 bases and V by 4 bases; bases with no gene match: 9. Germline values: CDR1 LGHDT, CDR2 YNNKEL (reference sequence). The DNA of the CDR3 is TGTGCCAGCAGCCTTGCGGGACTAGCGCACCGAGAGACCCAGTACTTC. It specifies CASSLAGLAHRETQYF.

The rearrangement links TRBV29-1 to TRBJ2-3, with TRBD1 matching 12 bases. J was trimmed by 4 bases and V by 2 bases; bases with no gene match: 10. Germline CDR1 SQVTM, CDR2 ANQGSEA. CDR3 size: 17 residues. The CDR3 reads CSVEWGTGGPSADTQYF. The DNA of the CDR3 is TGCAGCGTTGAATGGGGGACAGGGGGCCCTAGTGCAGATACGCAGTATTTT.

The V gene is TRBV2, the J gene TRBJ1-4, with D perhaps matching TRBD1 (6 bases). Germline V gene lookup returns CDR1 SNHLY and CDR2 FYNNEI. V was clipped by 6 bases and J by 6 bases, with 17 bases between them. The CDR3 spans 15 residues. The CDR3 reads CASSLSGGQDEKLFF. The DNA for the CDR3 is TGTGCCAGCAGCCTTAGCGGGGGGCAGGATGAAAAACTGTTTTTT.

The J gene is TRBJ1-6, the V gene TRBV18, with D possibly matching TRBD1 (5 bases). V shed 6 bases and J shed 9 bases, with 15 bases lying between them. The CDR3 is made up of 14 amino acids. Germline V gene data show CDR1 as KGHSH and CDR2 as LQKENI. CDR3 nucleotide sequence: TGTGCCAGCTCCGCGCAGGGATTGGGTTCACCCCTCCACTTT. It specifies CASSAQGLGSPLHF.

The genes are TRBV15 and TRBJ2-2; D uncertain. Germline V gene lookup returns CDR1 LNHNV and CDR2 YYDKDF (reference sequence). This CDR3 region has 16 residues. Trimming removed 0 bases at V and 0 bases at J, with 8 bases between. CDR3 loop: CATSRDVATNTGELFF. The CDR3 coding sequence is TGTGCCACCAGCAGAGACGTAGCCACGAACACCGGGGAGCTGTTTTTT.

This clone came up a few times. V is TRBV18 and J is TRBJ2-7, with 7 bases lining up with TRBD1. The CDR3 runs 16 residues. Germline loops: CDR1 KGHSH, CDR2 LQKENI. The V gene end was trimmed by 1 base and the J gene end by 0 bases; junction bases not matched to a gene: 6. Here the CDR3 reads CASSPLDRTGSYEQYF. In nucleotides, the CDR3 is TGTGCCAGCTCACCACTCGACCGGACAGGCTCCTACGAGCAGTACTTC.

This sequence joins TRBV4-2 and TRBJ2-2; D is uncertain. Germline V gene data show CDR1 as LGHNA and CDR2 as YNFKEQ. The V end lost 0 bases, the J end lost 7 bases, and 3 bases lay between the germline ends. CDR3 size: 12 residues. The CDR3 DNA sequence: TGTGCCAGCAGCCAAGACTACGGGGAGCTGTTTTTT. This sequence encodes CASSQDYGELFF.

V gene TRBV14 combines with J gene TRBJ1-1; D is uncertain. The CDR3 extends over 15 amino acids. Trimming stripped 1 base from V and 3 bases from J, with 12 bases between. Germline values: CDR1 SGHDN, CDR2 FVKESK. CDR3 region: CASSQGPVIDTEAFF. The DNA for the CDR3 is TGTGCCAGCAGCCAAGGGCCAGTGATCGACACTGAAGCTTTCTTT. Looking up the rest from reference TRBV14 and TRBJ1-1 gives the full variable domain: EAGVTQFPSHSVIEKGQTVTLRCDPISGHDNLYWYRRVMGKEIKFLLHFVKESKQDESGMPNNRFLAERTGGTYSTLKVQPAELEDSGVYFCASSQGPVIDTEAFFGQGTRLTVV.

CDR3 sequence: CASSSTHRAGATEAFF. CDR3 coding DNA: TGTGCCAGCAGCTCAACCCACAGGGCGGGTGCGACTGAAGCTTTCTTT. V and J are TRBV5-4 and TRBJ1-1; D is possibly TRBD1 (6 bases). Germline lookup yields CDR1 SGHNT and CDR2 YYREEE (reference sequence). Trimming pared 3 bases from V and 5 bases from J, leaving 20 bases between. The CDR3 has 16 amino acids.

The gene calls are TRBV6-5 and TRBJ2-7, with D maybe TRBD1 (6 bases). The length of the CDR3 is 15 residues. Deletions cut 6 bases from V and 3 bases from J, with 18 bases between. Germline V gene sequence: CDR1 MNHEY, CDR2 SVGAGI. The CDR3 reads CASSQIPGQIYEQYF. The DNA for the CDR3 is TGTGCCAGCAGCCAAATCCCAGGACAGATCTACGAGCAGTACTTC.